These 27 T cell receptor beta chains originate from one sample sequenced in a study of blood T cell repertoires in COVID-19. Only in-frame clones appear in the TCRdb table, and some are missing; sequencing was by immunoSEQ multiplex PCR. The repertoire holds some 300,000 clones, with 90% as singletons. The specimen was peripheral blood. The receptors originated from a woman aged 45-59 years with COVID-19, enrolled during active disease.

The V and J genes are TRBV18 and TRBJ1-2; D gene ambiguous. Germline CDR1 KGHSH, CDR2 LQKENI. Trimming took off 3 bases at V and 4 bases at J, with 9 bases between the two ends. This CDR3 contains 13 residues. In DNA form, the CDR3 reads TGTGCCAGCTCACCGGGAGCCGTCTATGGCTACACCTTC. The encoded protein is CASSPGAVYGYTF.

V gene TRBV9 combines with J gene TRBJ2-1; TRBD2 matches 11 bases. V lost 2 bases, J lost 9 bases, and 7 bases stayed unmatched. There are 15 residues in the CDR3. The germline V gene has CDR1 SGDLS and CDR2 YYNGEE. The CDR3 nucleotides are TGTGCCAGCAGCGTGACTAGCGGGAAGATTATTGAGCAGTTCTTC. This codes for CASSVTSGKIIEQFF.

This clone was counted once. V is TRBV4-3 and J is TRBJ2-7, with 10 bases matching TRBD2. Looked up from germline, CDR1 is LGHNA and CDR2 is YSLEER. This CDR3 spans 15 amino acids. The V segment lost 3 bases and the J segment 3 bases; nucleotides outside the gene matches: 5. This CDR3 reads CASSQGLAFDYEQYF. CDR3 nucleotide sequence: TGCGCCAGCAGCCAGGGACTAGCGTTCGACTACGAGCAGTACTTC.

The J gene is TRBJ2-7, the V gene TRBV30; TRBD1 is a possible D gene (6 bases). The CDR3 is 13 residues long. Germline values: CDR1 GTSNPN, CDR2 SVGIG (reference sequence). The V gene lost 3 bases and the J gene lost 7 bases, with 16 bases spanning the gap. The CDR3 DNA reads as TGTGCCTGGAGCATTCTAGGGGGTTGGGAGCAGTACTTC. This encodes CAWSILGGWEQYF.

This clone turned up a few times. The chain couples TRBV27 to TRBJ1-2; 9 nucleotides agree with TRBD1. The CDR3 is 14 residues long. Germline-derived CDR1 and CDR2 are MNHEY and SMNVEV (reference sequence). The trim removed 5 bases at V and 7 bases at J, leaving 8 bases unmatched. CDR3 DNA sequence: TGTGCCAGCAGTCCAACACAGGGGGCGGGTGGCTACACCTTC. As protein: CASSPTQGAGGYTF.

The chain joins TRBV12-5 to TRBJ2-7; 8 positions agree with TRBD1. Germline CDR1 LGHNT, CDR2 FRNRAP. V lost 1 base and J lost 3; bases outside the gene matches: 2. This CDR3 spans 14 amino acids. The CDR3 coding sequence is TGTGCTAGTGGTTTGGGACAGGGGAACTACGAGCAGTACTTC. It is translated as CASGLGQGNYEQYF. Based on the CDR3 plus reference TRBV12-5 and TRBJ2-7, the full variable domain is DARVTQTPRHKVTEMGQEVTMRCQPILGHNTVFWYRQTMMQGLELLAYFRNRAPLDDSGMPKDRFSAEMPDATLATLKIQPSEPRDSAVYFCASGLGQGNYEQYFGPGTRLTVT.

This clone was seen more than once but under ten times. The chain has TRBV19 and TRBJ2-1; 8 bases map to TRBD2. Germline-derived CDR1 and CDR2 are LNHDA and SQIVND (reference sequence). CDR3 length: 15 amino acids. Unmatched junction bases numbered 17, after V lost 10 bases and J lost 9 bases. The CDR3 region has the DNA TGTGCCACCAAAACCTCTTTCGGGGGGGCAGTTGAGCAGTTCTTC. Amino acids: CATKTSFGGAVEQFF.

The CDR3 protein is CASSFGLGQGLTFF. Here the CDR3 DNA reads TGTGCCAGCAGCTTCGGTCTGGGACAGGGATTAACTTTCTTT. This chain links TRBV7-2 with TRBJ1-1, with 9 bases lining up with TRBD1. The J segment lost 12 bases and the V segment lost 3 bases, leaving 11 bases of the junction unmatched. This CDR3 contains 14 residues. The V gene's germline CDR1 is SGHTA and CDR2 FQGNSA.

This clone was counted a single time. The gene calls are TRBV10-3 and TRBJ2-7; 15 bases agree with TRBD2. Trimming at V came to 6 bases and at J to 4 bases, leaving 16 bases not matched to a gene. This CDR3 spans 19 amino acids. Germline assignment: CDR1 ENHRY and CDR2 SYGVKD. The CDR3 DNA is TGTGCCATCAGCCACTACGAGGGACTAGCGGGAGGAGTCGGTTACGAGCAGTACTTC. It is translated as CAISHYEGLAGGVGYEQYF.

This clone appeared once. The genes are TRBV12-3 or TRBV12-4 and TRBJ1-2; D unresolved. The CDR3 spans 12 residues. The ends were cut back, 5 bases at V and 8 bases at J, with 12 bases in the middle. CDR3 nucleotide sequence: TGTGCCAGCAGTCGAGGGCCAGTCGGCTACACCTTC. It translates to CASSRGPVGYTF.

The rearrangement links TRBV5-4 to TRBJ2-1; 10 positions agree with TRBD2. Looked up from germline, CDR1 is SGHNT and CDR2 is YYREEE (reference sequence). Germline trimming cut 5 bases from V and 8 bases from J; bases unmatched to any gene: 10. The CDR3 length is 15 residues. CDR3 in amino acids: CASRVLAGALDEQFF. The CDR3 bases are TGTGCCAGCAGGGTTCTAGCGGGAGCTCTAGATGAGCAGTTCTTC.

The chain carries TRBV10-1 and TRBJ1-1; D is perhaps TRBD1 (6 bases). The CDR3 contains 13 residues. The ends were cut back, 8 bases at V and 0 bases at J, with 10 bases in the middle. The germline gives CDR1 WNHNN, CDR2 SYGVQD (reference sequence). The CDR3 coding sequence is TGCGCCAGCCGGACAGCTTTGAACACTGAAGCTTTCTTT. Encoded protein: CASRTALNTEAFF.

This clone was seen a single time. This chain's CDR3 is CASSYSSGRRETQYF. The DNA for the CDR3 is TGTGCCAGCAGTTACTCTAGCGGGAGACGAGAGACCCAGTACTTC. The J gene is TRBJ2-5, the V gene TRBV6-5; 9 bases match TRBD2. The CDR3 spans 15 residues. V was pared by 0 bases and J by 4 bases, with 3 bases of the junction left unmatched. Per germline, CDR1 MNHEY and CDR2 SVGAGI.

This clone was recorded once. The CDR3 bases are TGTGCCAGCAGCCAAGTAATGCCGGGACAGGGGTCCACAGATACGCAGTATTTT. Amino acids: CASSQVMPGQGSTDTQYF. The chain recombines TRBV3-1 (or the pseudogene TRBV3-2) with TRBJ2-3, with 10 bases lining up with TRBD1. The CDR3 runs to 18 residues. Germline V CDR1 and CDR2: LGHDT, YNNKEL (reference sequence). The V segment lost 1 base and the J segment 2 bases; nucleotides outside the gene matches: 9.

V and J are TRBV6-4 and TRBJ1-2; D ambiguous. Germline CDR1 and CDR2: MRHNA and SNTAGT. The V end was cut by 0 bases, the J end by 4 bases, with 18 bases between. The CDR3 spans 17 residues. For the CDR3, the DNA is TGTGCCAGCAGTGACTCGAAGGCGACATCATCCCTCTATGGCTACACCTTC. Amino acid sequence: CASSDSKATSSLYGYTF.

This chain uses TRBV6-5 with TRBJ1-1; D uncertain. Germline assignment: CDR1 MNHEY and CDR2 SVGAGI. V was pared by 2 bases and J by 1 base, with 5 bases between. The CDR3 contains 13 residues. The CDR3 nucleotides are TGTGCCAGCAGTTACATTAAGAACACTGAAGCTTTCTTT. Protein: CASSYIKNTEAFF.

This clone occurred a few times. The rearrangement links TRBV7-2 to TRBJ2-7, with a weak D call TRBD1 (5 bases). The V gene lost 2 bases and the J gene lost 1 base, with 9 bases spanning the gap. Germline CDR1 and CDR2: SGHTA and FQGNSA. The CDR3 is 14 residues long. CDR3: CASSLRGASYEQYF. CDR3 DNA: TGTGCCAGCAGCTTAAGGGGTGCTTCCTACGAGCAGTACTTC. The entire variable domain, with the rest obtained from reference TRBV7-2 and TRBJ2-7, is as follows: GAGVSQSPSNKVTEKGKDVELRCDPISGHTALYWYRQSLGQGLEFLIYFQGNSAPDKSGLPSDRFSAERTGGSVSTLTIQRTQQEDSAVYLCASSLRGASYEQYFGPGTRLTVT.

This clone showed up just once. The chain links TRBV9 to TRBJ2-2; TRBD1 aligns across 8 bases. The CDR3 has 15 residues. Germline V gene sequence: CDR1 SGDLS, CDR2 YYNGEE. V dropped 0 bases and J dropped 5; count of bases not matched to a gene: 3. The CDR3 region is CASSVADRGTGELFF. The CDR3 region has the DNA TGTGCCAGCAGCGTAGCCGACAGGGGTACCGGGGAGCTGTTTTTT.

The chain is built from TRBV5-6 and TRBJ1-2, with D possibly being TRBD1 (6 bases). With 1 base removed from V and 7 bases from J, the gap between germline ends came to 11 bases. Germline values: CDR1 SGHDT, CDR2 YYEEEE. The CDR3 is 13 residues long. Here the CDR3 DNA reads TGTGCCAGCAGCTTGACAGGGAACAGTGGCTACACCTTC. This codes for CASSLTGNSGYTF. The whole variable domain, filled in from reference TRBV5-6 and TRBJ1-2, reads DAGVTQSPTHLIKTRGQQVTLRCSPKSGHDTVSWYQQALGQGPQFIFQYYEEEERQRGNFPDRFSGHQFPNYSSELNVNALLLGDSALYLCASSLTGNSGYTFGSGTRLTVV.

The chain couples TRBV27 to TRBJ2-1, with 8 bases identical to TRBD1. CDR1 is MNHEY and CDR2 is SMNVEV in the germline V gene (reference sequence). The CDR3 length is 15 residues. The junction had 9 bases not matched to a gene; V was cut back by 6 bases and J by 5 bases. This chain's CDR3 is CASRPLGQGNNEQFF. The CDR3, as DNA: TGTGCCAGCAGACCTCTCGGACAGGGTAACAATGAGCAGTTCTTC.

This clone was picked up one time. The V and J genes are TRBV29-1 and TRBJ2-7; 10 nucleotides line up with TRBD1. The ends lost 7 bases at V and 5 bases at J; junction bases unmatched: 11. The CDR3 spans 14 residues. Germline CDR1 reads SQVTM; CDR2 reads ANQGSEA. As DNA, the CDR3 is TGCAGCGCACTTAGTCGGGACAGGGGCCACGAGCAGTACTTC. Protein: CSALSRDRGHEQYF.

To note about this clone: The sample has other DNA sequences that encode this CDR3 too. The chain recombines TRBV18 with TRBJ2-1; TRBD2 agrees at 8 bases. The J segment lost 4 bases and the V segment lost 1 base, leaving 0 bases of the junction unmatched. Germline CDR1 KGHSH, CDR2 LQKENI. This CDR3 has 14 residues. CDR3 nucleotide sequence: TGTGCCAGCTCACCACAGCGGGGGTACAATGAGCAGTTCTTC. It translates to CASSPQRGYNEQFF.

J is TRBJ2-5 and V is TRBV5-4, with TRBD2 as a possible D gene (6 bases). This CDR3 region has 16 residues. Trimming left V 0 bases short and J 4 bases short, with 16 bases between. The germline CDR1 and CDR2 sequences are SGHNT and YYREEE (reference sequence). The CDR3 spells CASSLARGLSVETQYF. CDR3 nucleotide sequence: TGTGCCAGCAGCTTGGCCCGAGGACTATCGGTAGAGACCCAGTACTTC.

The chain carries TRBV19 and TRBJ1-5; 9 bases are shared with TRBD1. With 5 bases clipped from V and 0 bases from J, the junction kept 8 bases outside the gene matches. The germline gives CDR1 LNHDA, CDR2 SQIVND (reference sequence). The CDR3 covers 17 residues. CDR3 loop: CASSPRDRVGSNQPQHF. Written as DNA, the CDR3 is TGTGCCAGTAGTCCCCGGGACAGGGTTGGTAGCAATCAGCCCCAGCATTTT.

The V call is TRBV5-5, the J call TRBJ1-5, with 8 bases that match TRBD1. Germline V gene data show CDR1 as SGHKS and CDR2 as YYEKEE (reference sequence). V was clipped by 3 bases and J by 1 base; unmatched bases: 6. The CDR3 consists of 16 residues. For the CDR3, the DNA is TGTGCCAGCAGCTCCCAGGGGGCGGTGAGCAATCAGCCCCAGCATTTT. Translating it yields CASSSQGAVSNQPQHF.

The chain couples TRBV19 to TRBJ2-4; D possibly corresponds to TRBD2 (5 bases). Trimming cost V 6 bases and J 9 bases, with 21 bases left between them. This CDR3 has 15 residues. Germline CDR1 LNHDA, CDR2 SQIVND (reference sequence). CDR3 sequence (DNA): TGTGCCAGTAGCTCTGAGGGCTCCCTGAGGAGCATTCAGTACTTC. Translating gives CASSSEGSLRSIQYF.

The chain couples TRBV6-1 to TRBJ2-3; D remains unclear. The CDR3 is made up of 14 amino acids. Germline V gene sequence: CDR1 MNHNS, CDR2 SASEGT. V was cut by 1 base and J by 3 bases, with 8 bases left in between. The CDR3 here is CASSEGSGTDTQYF. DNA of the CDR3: TGTGCCAGCAGTGAAGGGTCGGGTACAGATACGCAGTATTTT.